The 32 T cell receptor beta chains listed next were all sequenced from one sample in a study of blood T cell repertoires in COVID-19. Only in-frame clones appear in the TCRdb table, and some are missing; sequencing was by immunoSEQ multiplex PCR. The data show 290,000 or so clones, 75% to 90% seen once. Sample: peripheral blood. The receptor set was obtained from a man aged 18 to 30 with active or convalescent COVID-19.

V gene TRBV12-3 or TRBV12-4 combines with J gene TRBJ2-4; 10 nucleotides agree with TRBD1. CDR3 length: 12 amino acids. Trimming at V came to 8 bases and at J to 5 bases, leaving 0 bases not matched to a gene. CDR3 nucleotide sequence: TGTGCCAGCGGGACAGGGGAAAACATTCAGTACTTC. Translating it yields CASGTGENIQYF.

This chain uses TRBV18 with TRBJ1-6; D may be TRBD1 (6 bases). CDR3 size: 15 residues. CDR1 and CDR2 from the germline V gene are KGHSH and LQKENI. V lost 2 bases to trimming and J lost 10 bases, with 15 bases between them. The CDR3 DNA reads as TGTGCCAGCTCACCAGATCAAACAGGGCGATCACCCCTCCACTTT. Amino acids: CASSPDQTGRSPLHF.

CDR3 DNA sequence: TGTGCCATCAGTGAGGAAACTCCGAAGTACACCATATATTTT. This codes for CAISEETPKYTIYF. The V gene is TRBV10-3, the J gene TRBJ1-3; D remains unclear. Per germline, CDR1 ENHRY and CDR2 SYGVKD. This CDR3 comprises 14 residues. V gave up 2 bases and J gave up 8 bases, with 13 bases separating them.

The genes are TRBV7-2 and TRBJ1-2; no definite D call. The CDR3 consists of 12 residues. V was cut by 3 bases and J by 4 bases, with 6 bases left in between. Germline V gives CDR1 SGHTA, CDR2 FQGNSA. Written as DNA, the CDR3 is TGTGCCAGCAGCTTGTACGGCTATGGCTACACCTTC. The encoded protein is CASSLYGYGYTF. Variable domain in full (rest from reference TRBV7-2 and TRBJ1-2): GAGVSQSPSNKVTEKGKDVELRCDPISGHTALYWYRQSLGQGLEFLIYFQGNSAPDKSGLPSDRFSAERTGGSVSTLTIQRTQQEDSAVYLCASSLYGYGYTFGSGTRLTVV.

The rearrangement links TRBV6-6 to TRBJ1-4; weak D call: TRBD1 (5 bases). CDR1 and CDR2 from the germline V gene are MNHNY and SVGAGI (reference sequence). This CDR3 is built from 15 residues. Deletions cut 2 bases from V and 3 bases from J, with 10 bases between. The CDR3 is CASSYDGGANEKLFF. In DNA form, the CDR3 reads TGTGCCAGCAGTTACGATGGAGGGGCTAATGAAAAACTGTTTTTT.

The gene calls are TRBV2 and TRBJ2-5, with 9 bases aligning to TRBD1. J was trimmed by 3 bases and V by 6 bases; bases with no gene match: 5. Germline V gene sequence: CDR1 SNHLY, CDR2 FYNNEI. CDR3 length: 14 amino acids. This CDR3 reads CASRDTGGEETQYF. The CDR3 nucleotides are TGTGCCAGCAGGGATACAGGGGGCGAAGAGACCCAGTACTTC.

The CDR3 nucleotides are TGTGCCAGCAGTTCCTTAGCTAGCGGGAGGGCCGAGACCCAGTACTTC. It encodes CASSSLASGRAETQYF. The genes are TRBV6-2 or TRBV6-3 and TRBJ2-5, with 12 bases lining up with TRBD2. The V and J ends lost 4 bases and 5 bases, in that order; junction bases with no gene match: 8. CDR1 MNHEY and CDR2 SVGEGT come from the germline V gene. CDR3 size: 16 residues.

The chain combines TRBV4-2 with TRBJ2-1, with 9 bases identical to TRBD2. The CDR3 contains 15 residues. The germline V gene has CDR1 LGHNA and CDR2 YNFKEQ. J was trimmed by 10 bases and V by 0 bases; bases with no gene match: 7. DNA for the CDR3: TGTGCCAGCAGCCAAGAGGTAGCGGGAGACGCCGAGCAGTTCTTC. As protein: CASSQEVAGDAEQFF.

V is TRBV9 and J is TRBJ2-2; 8 nucleotides agree with TRBD1. V was pared by 4 bases and J by 1 base, with 6 bases of the junction left unmatched. CDR3 length equals 16 residues. CDR1 SGDLS and CDR2 YYNGEE come from the germline V gene. In DNA, the CDR3 is TGTGCCAGCAGCCCCAGGGGGCTAGAGAACACCGGGGAGCTGTTTTTT. Translated: CASSPRGLENTGELFF. Full variable domain (missing parts from reference TRBV9 and TRBJ2-2): DSGVTQTPKHLITATGQRVTLRCSPRSGDLSVYWYQQSLDQGLQFLIQYYNGEERAKGNILERFSAQQFPDLHSELNLSSLELGDSALYFCASSPRGLENTGELFFGEGSRLTVL.

The rearrangement joins TRBV27 to TRBJ2-7, with a tentative D call TRBD1 (6 bases). V dropped 6 bases and J dropped 1 base, with 13 bases sitting between them. The germline CDR1 and CDR2 sequences are MNHEY and SMNVEV (reference sequence). CDR3 length: 14 residues. Here the CDR3 reads CASRARGGSYEQYF. The CDR3 DNA reads as TGTGCCAGCAGAGCCCGAGGGGGATCCTACGAGCAGTACTTC.

The chain links TRBV9 to TRBJ2-1; D gene ambiguous. Germline loops: CDR1 SGDLS, CDR2 YYNGEE. Trimming left V 4 bases short and J 0 bases short, with 11 bases between. The CDR3 is 15 amino acids. The CDR3 DNA reads TGTGCCAGCAGCCTGACTGAGAGCTCCTACAATGAGCAGTTCTTC. It encodes CASSLTESSYNEQFF.

This clone was observed once. The chain couples TRBV4-1 to TRBJ2-7; D is perhaps TRBD2 (5 bases). The CDR3 consists of 15 residues. Deletions cut 1 base from V and 5 bases from J, with 15 bases between. Germline V lookup: CDR1 MGHRA, CDR2 YSYEKL. The CDR3 coding sequence is TGCGCCAGCAGCCAAGGGGTAGGGAGTCTCCACGAGCAGTACTTC. Residues: CASSQGVGSLHEQYF.

This chain uses TRBV4-2 with TRBJ2-3, with unresolved D. This CDR3 contains 15 residues. V lost 0 bases and J lost 3, with 10 bases in between. Per germline, CDR1 LGHNA and CDR2 YNFKEQ. CDR3 sequence: CASSQDWLSTDTQYF. The CDR3 DNA reads TGTGCCAGCAGCCAAGATTGGTTGAGTACAGATACGCAGTATTTT.

The rearrangement joins TRBV10-2 to TRBJ1-1, with D maybe TRBD1 (6 bases). Trimming stripped 8 bases from V and 0 bases from J, with 13 bases between. The CDR3 loop spans 14 amino acids. Germline lookup yields CDR1 WSHSY and CDR2 SAAADI. Here the CDR3 reads CASARQDMNTEAFF. CDR3 bases: TGCGCCAGCGCCCGACAGGACATGAACACTGAAGCTTTCTTT.

The chain couples TRBV5-8 to TRBJ2-2; possible D gene TRBD2, 6 bases. V shed 2 bases and J shed 1 base, with 12 bases lying between them. Germline V gene sequence: CDR1 SGHTS, CDR2 YDEGEE. CDR3 length: 16 residues. The CDR3 DNA reads as TGTGCCAGCAGCTTTACCTACGGGGGGAACACCGGGGAGCTGTTTTTT. The encoded protein is CASSFTYGGNTGELFF.

This chain links TRBV6-5 with TRBJ1-1, with a tentative D call TRBD1 (6 bases). CDR1 is MNHEY, CDR2 SVGAGI, per germline. CDR3 length equals 14 residues. V gave up 5 bases and J gave up 1 base, with 11 bases separating them. The CDR3 loop reads CASSLGAGNTEAFF. CDR3 in DNA: TGTGCCAGCAGTCTGGGGGCGGGGAACACTGAAGCTTTCTTT.

The chain joins TRBV7-3 to TRBJ2-1; 12 positions match TRBD2. The V gene end was trimmed by 5 bases and the J gene end by 6 bases; junction bases not matched to a gene: 5. Germline V gives CDR1 SGHTA, CDR2 FQGTGA. There are 15 residues in the CDR3. CDR3: CASSPLAGGSNEQFF. As DNA, the CDR3 is TGTGCCAGCAGCCCACTAGCGGGAGGCTCCAATGAGCAGTTCTTC. Full variable domain (remainder filled in from reference TRBV7-3 and TRBJ2-1): GAGVSQTPSNKVTEKGKYVELRCDPISGHTALYWYRQSLGQGPEFLIYFQGTGAADDSGLPNDRFFAVRPEGSVSTLKIQRTERGDSAVYLCASSPLAGGSNEQFFGPGTRLTVL.

The genes are TRBV7-2 and TRBJ1-2; D is uncertain. CDR1 and CDR2 from the germline V gene are SGHTA and FQGNSA. This CDR3 is 15 amino acids long. Trimming removed 0 bases at V and 3 bases at J, with 11 bases between. The CDR3 DNA follows: TGTGCCAGCAGCTTAGCCCGGGGATTGGACTATGGCTACACCTTC. This encodes CASSLARGLDYGYTF.

This chain joins TRBV5-1 and TRBJ1-3; D is possibly TRBD1 (5 bases). The CDR3 consists of 16 residues. The V gene's germline CDR1 is SGHRS and CDR2 YFSETQ. The ends were cut back, 4 bases at V and 0 bases at J, with 14 bases in the middle. CDR3 sequence reads: CASSQDTSDSGNTIYF. The CDR3 DNA follows: TGCGCCAGCAGCCAGGACACATCGGACTCTGGAAACACCATATATTTT.

The CDR3 DNA is TGTGCCAACGGACTAGCGGGAGTGGAGAGCAGGGAGCTGTTTTTT. As protein: CANGLAGVESRELFF. V is TRBV6-5 and J is TRBJ2-2; 13 nucleotides agree with TRBD2. Looked up from germline, CDR1 is MNHEY and CDR2 is SVGAGI. The CDR3 runs to 15 residues. The ends lost 10 bases at V and 9 bases at J; junction bases unmatched: 11.

The V and J genes are TRBV9 and TRBJ2-2, with D tentatively TRBD2 (6 bases). The CDR3 runs to 16 residues. Trimming stripped 3 bases from V and 2 bases from J, with 14 bases between. Germline V lookup: CDR1 SGDLS, CDR2 YYNGEE. CDR3 residues: CASSASTGTNTGELFF. The CDR3 nucleotides are TGTGCCAGCAGCGCAAGTACCGGGACTAACACCGGGGAGCTGTTTTTT. The variable domain in full, with the rest retrieved from reference TRBV9 and TRBJ2-2, is DSGVTQTPKHLITATGQRVTLRCSPRSGDLSVYWYQQSLDQGLQFLIQYYNGEERAKGNILERFSAQQFPDLHSELNLSSLELGDSALYFCASSASTGTNTGELFFGEGSRLTVL.

This clone has more than one count but fewer than ten. The V and J genes are TRBV4-3 and TRBJ1-1, with 7 bases lining up with TRBD1. CDR3 length: 17 residues. Losses at the gene ends were 4 bases for V and 3 bases for J; bases not matched to a gene: 14. Germline-derived CDR1 and CDR2 are LGHNA and YSLEER. CDR3 DNA: TGCGCCAGCAGCCCCACTCCAGGGGGAGGAGGGCACACTGAAGCTTTCTTT. It specifies CASSPTPGGGGHTEAFF.

V usage is TRBV6-5 and J usage is TRBJ1-3, with D perhaps TRBD1 (6 bases). Trimming shortened V by 4 bases and J by 5 bases, and 12 bases separated the two germline ends. The CDR3 loop spans 14 amino acids. Germline CDR1 and CDR2: MNHEY and SVGAGI. The CDR3 spells CASSSRDIRNTIYF. The CDR3 nucleotides read TGTGCCAGCAGTTCCCGGGACATAAGAAACACCATATATTTT.

The chain has TRBV14 and TRBJ2-7; 9 positions agree with TRBD1. The V and J ends lost 1 base and 0 bases, in that order; junction bases with no gene match: 4. CDR1 and CDR2 from the germline V gene are SGHDN and FVKESK. The length of the CDR3 is 16 residues. The CDR3 sequence: CASSQGDRAFSYEQYF. CDR3 nucleotides: TGTGCCAGCAGCCAAGGGGACAGGGCCTTCTCCTACGAGCAGTACTTC.

As concerns this clone: At one boundary the junction diverges from the germline segment, which might be a read error. V usage is TRBV3-1 (or the pseudogene TRBV3-2) and J usage is TRBJ2-2, with D possibly being TRBD1 (6 bases). CDR3 size: 19 residues. Germline V lookup: CDR1 LGHDT, CDR2 YNNKEL (reference sequence). In DNA form, the CDR3 reads TGTGCCAGCGCAGCCAAGGGGGTGGTCGGGACACCCCAACACCGGGGAGCTGTTTTT. Translation: CASAAKGVVGTPQHRGAVF.

The chain uses TRBV2 and TRBJ2-1, with D unclear. Germline V CDR1 and CDR2: SNHLY, FYNNEI. The CDR3 runs 13 residues. V lost 2 bases and J lost 4, with 6 bases in between. CDR3 nucleotides: TGTGCCAGCAGTGAACTTACTTACAATGAGCAGTTCTTC. Its protein product is CASSELTYNEQFF.

The V gene is TRBV28, the J gene TRBJ2-3; possible D gene TRBD2, 6 bases. The CDR3 length is 13 residues. Trimming shortened V by 6 bases and J by 8 bases, and 15 bases separated the two germline ends. The germline CDR1 and CDR2 sequences are MDHEN and SYDVKM. The CDR3 region is CASRPPSAGTQYF. The CDR3, as DNA: TGTGCCAGCAGACCTCCTAGCGCCGGTACGCAGTATTTT.

This chain links TRBV6-5 with TRBJ1-1, with D possibly matching TRBD1 (5 bases). CDR3 length equals 14 residues. Trimming took 5 bases from V and 3 from J, leaving 13 bases between them. The germline V gene has CDR1 MNHEY and CDR2 SVGAGI. As DNA, the CDR3 is TGTGCCAGCAGTACCGAGGACACCTACACTGAAGCTTTCTTT. Translating it yields CASSTEDTYTEAFF.

The J gene is TRBJ1-3, the V gene TRBV28; TRBD1 agrees at 7 bases. The CDR3 sequence is 16 residues long. The J segment lost 0 bases and the V segment lost 2 bases, leaving 4 bases of the junction unmatched. Germline values: CDR1 MDHEN, CDR2 SYDVKM. CDR3: CASSLNDRDSGNTIYF. CDR3 DNA sequence: TGTGCCAGCAGTTTAAACGACAGGGACTCTGGAAACACCATATATTTT. Using reference TRBV28 and TRBJ1-3 for the parts outside the CDR3, the full variable domain is DVKVTQSSRYLVKRTGEKVFLECVQDMDHENMFWYRQDPGLGLRLIYFSYDVKMKEKGDIPEGYSVSREKKERFSLILESASTNQTSMYLCASSLNDRDSGNTIYFGEGSWLTVV.

This chain connects TRBV5-1 to TRBJ1-1; TRBD1 might be the D (5 bases). The germline V gene encodes CDR1 SGHRS and CDR2 YFSETQ. The CDR3 runs 14 residues. V was clipped by 1 base and J by 2 bases, with 9 bases between them. The CDR3 nucleotides read TGCGCCAGCAGCTTGTCGGGGGGTAACACTGAAGCTTTCTTT. Protein: CASSLSGGNTEAFF.

This clone was seen a single time. This rearrangement joins TRBV29-1 to TRBJ2-7; D might be TRBD1 (6 bases). V dropped 0 bases and J dropped 3 bases, with 15 bases sitting between them. The CDR3 runs 15 residues. The germline gives CDR1 SQVTM, CDR2 ANQGSEA. The CDR3 nucleotides are TGCAGCGTTGAAGAGAAAACAGGGAACCTCTACGAGCAGTACTTC. Amino acids: CSVEEKTGNLYEQYF.

The chain employs TRBV29-1 and TRBJ1-4, with D possibly being TRBD1 (5 bases). Germline CDR1 is SQVTM and CDR2 is ANQGSEA. V was pared by 5 bases and J by 8 bases, with 12 bases between. The CDR3 covers 12 residues. The CDR3 loop reads CSVRGGGEKLFF. In DNA form, the CDR3 reads TGCAGCGTTCGCGGGGGTGGCGAAAAACTGTTTTTT.